This TCR beta chain was captured in a study of response to subunit inactivated influenza vaccine. Findings of the study overall: A suggestion made by the authors is that each seasonal influenza vaccination recruits few new T cells.

With respect to this clonotype: Its antigen is as yet unknown.

CDR3 size: 17 residues. V was clipped by 4 bases and J by 3 bases; unmatched bases: 8. Per the germline V gene, CDR1 is SNHLY and CDR2 is FYNNEI. TCRdb passed the RT-PCR reads through MiXCR, listing each CDR3 protein once. The sample lists 290,000 or so distinct CDR3 sequences, about 20% occurring once. The rearrangement joins TRBV2 to TRBJ2-7, with 14 nucleotides matching TRBD2. The source material was PBMCs from blood, sampled less than 22 months after vaccination. The sequence derives from a man between 45 and 75 years old who received an inactivated influenza vaccine. Here the CDR3 DNA reads TGTGCCAGCAGTGGGACTAGCGGGAGGAGGGGCCTCTACGAGCAGTACTTC. The encoded protein is CASSGTSGRRGLYEQYF. The variable domain in full, with the rest retrieved from reference TRBV2 and TRBJ2-7, is EPEVTQTPSHQVTQMGQEVILRCVPISNHLYFYWYRQILGQKVEFLVSFYNNEISEKSEIFDDQFSVERPDGSNFTLKIRSTKLEDSAMYFCASSGTSGRRGLYEQYFGPGTRLTVT.